The 24 T cell receptor beta chains below come from one sample, sequenced in a study of identical twins. TCRdb itself ran the 5' RACE reads through MiXCR, one entry per CDR3 protein. The table lists 690,000 or so distinct CDR3 sequences, 8.6% of them singletons. The same specimen was also included in a second study, on yellow fever vaccine responses in identical twins.

The sample was PBMCs. The receptors derive from a woman between 18 and 29 years old in good health.

This clonotype has just a few counts. The chain is built from TRBV10-2 and TRBJ2-7; TRBD2 is a possible D gene (6 bases). Trimming took off 2 bases at V and 5 bases at J, with 13 bases between the two ends. CDR1 WSHSY and CDR2 SAAADI come from the germline V gene. CDR3 length equals 14 residues. The CDR3 sequence: CASSERRGRNEQYF. CDR3 coding DNA: TGCGCCAGCAGTGAGCGGCGGGGACGGAACGAGCAGTACTTC.

This clonotype was observed at least ten times. The rearrangement uses TRBV29-1 and TRBJ1-2; D is possibly TRBD1 (5 bases). Trimming took off 4 bases at V and 2 bases at J, with 14 bases between the two ends. The CDR3 is 14 amino acids. The germline V gene has CDR1 SQVTM and CDR2 ANQGSEA. The CDR3 region has the DNA TGCAGCGTTGGGGGGGGGAGTCGCAACTATGGCTACACCTTC. Residues: CSVGGGSRNYGYTF.

V and J are TRBV4-2 and TRBJ2-1, with TRBD2 matching 8 bases. The CDR3 sequence is 20 residues long. The V segment lost 0 bases and the J segment 4 bases; nucleotides outside the gene matches: 17. Germline CDR1 and CDR2: LGHNA and YNFKEQ. CDR3: CASSQDPTREAGEYYNEQFF. The CDR3 DNA is TGTGCCAGCAGCCAAGATCCCACGAGGGAAGCGGGAGAATATTACAATGAGCAGTTCTTC.

This clonotype was picked up a small number of times. The V call is TRBV5-1, the J call TRBJ1-1; D is possibly TRBD1 (6 bases). The germline V gene encodes CDR1 SGHRS and CDR2 YFSETQ. The V end lost 4 bases, the J end lost 2 bases, and 12 bases lay between the germline ends. CDR3 length: 14 amino acids. The CDR3 here is CASSGGTFNTEAFF. CDR3 DNA sequence: TGCGCCAGCAGCGGCGGGACATTTAACACTGAAGCTTTCTTT. Full variable domain (missing parts from reference TRBV5-1 and TRBJ1-1): KAGVTQTPRYLIKTRGQQVTLSCSPISGHRSVSWYQQTPGQGLQFLFEYFSETQRNKGNFPGRFSGRQFSNSRSEMNVSTLELGDSALYLCASSGGTFNTEAFFGQGTRLTVV.

This clonotype was detected only a few times. CDR3 bases: TGTGCCAGCAGCATGACAGGGTGGAACACCGGGGAGCTGTTTTTT. Translation: CASSMTGWNTGELFF. The chain has TRBV5-6 and TRBJ2-2; 7 positions agree with TRBD1. With 4 bases clipped from V and 1 base from J, the junction kept 4 bases outside the gene matches. There are 15 residues in the CDR3. Germline V gene lookup returns CDR1 SGHDT and CDR2 YYEEEE. Using reference TRBV5-6 and TRBJ2-2 for the parts outside the CDR3, the full variable domain is DAGVTQSPTHLIKTRGQQVTLRCSPKSGHDTVSWYQQALGQGPQFIFQYYEEEERQRGNFPDRFSGHQFPNYSSELNVNALLLGDSALYLCASSMTGWNTGELFFGEGSRLTVL.

This clonotype was recorded a few times. V and J are TRBV20-1 and TRBJ2-1, with no clear D. The CDR3 has 13 amino acids. Germline assignment: CDR1 DFQATT and CDR2 SNEGSKA (reference sequence). The germline V and J ends were trimmed by 3 bases and 8 bases, with 14 bases remaining between them. For the CDR3, the DNA is TGCAGTGCTAGTGCTGGTAACAACCATGAGCAGTTCTTC. It is translated as CSASAGNNHEQFF.

The rearrangement joins TRBV28 to TRBJ2-7; D could derive from TRBD1 or TRBD2 (5 bases each). The CDR3 consists of 16 residues. With 5 bases removed from V and 2 bases from J, the gap between germline ends came to 19 bases. Per the germline V gene, CDR1 is MDHEN and CDR2 is SYDVKM. This chain's CDR3 is CASSGGFEVATYEQYF. The DNA of the CDR3 is TGTGCCAGCAGTGGGGGTTTCGAGGTCGCAACCTACGAGCAGTACTTC. The whole variable domain, remainder taken from reference TRBV28 and TRBJ2-7, is DVKVTQSSRYLVKRTGEKVFLECVQDMDHENMFWYRQDPGLGLRLIYFSYDVKMKEKGDIPEGYSVSREKKERFSLILESASTNQTSMYLCASSGGFEVATYEQYFGPGTRLTVT.

V usage is TRBV20-1 and J usage is TRBJ2-3, with 8 bases identical to TRBD2. The CDR3 length is 15 residues. V was clipped by 2 bases and J by 1 base; unmatched bases: 5. Germline V gene data show CDR1 as DFQATT and CDR2 as SNEGSKA (reference sequence). The DNA of the CDR3 is TGCAGTGCTAGACCAGCGGGAGAGGGCACAGATACGCAGTATTTT. It is translated as CSARPAGEGTDTQYF.

This sequence joins TRBV7-3 and TRBJ2-3; D remains ambiguous. This CDR3 comprises 15 residues. V lost 1 base, J lost 0 bases, and 8 bases lay in between. Germline loops: CDR1 SGHTA, CDR2 FQGTGA. The CDR3 DNA reads as TGTGCCAGCAGCTTAAAGGCCTCTAGCACAGATACGCAGTATTTT. It codes for CASSLKASSTDTQYF. The complete variable domain, with remaining parts taken from reference TRBV7-3 and TRBJ2-3, reads GAGVSQTPSNKVTEKGKYVELRCDPISGHTALYWYRQSLGQGPEFLIYFQGTGAADDSGLPNDRFFAVRPEGSVSTLKIQRTERGDSAVYLCASSLKASSTDTQYFGPGTRLTVL.

The J gene is TRBJ2-2, the V gene TRBV10-3; 9 positions match TRBD2. V lost 10 bases, J lost 1 base, and 4 bases stayed unmatched. CDR3 length: 14 residues. Germline V gives CDR1 ENHRY, CDR2 SYGVKD. CDR3 sequence reads: CATSTSGNTGELFF. CDR3 coding DNA: TGTGCCACCTCGACTAGCGGGAACACCGGGGAGCTGTTTTTT.

This clonotype was seen ten or more times. The chain joins TRBV5-1 to TRBJ2-7; 7 bases fit TRBD1. This CDR3 region has 17 residues. Per the germline V gene, CDR1 is SGHRS and CDR2 is YFSETQ. V lost 0 bases to trimming and J lost 2 bases; unmatched junction nucleotides: 11. The CDR3 loop is CASSLGLSGQLTYEQYF. The CDR3 coding sequence is TGCGCCAGCAGCTTGGGCCTTTCGGGACAGCTTACCTACGAGCAGTACTTC.

To note about this clonotype: This CDR3 fails to terminate in the conserved phenylalanine or tryptophan, so it likely reflects a read error. V gene TRBV4-2 combines with J gene TRBJ2-3, with D unclear. Germline V gene data show CDR1 as LGHNA and CDR2 as YNFKEQ. The CDR3 consists of 15 residues. The V and J ends lost 0 bases and 2 bases respectively, with 9 bases between them. The CDR3: CASSQDGAATDTQYL. The DNA for the CDR3 is TGTGCCAGCAGCCAAGACGGTGCGGCCACAGATACGCAGTATCTT.

There are a few counts of this clonotype. This sequence joins TRBV12-3 or TRBV12-4 and TRBJ2-5; TRBD2 matches at 7 bases. This CDR3 is 16 amino acids long. J gave up 4 bases and V 1 base, and 9 bases lay outside the gene matches. The CDR3 loop reads CASSLVGWLAAETQYF. The CDR3, as DNA: TGTGCCAGCAGTTTAGTAGGTTGGCTAGCGGCAGAGACCCAGTACTTC.

The chain is built from TRBV7-9 and TRBJ2-1; TRBD2 is a possible D gene (7 bases). The CDR3 runs 16 residues. V was trimmed by 5 bases and J by 4 bases, leaving 18 bases between them. Per germline, CDR1 SEHNR and CDR2 FQNEAQ (reference sequence). Here the CDR3 reads CASSLRGGSQYNEQFF. As DNA, the CDR3 is TGTGCCAGCAGCCTCAGGGGAGGGAGCCAGTACAATGAGCAGTTCTTC.

The genes are TRBV9 and TRBJ2-1; possible D gene TRBD2, 5 bases. CDR3 length: 14 amino acids. Germline loops: CDR1 SGDLS, CDR2 YYNGEE. V was shortened by 0 bases and J by 12 bases, with 16 bases between the two germline ends. The CDR3, as DNA: TGTGCCAGCAGCGTAGGTGGAGGTTCGATGGTGCAGTTCTTC. Translated: CASSVGGGSMVQFF.

At least ten counts were recorded for this clonotype. This chain links TRBV27 with TRBJ2-6; D gene uncertain. Germline-derived CDR1 and CDR2 are MNHEY and SMNVEV (reference sequence). This CDR3 comprises 14 residues. V shed 9 bases and J shed 0 bases, with 9 bases lying between them. The CDR3 reads CASSHLSGANVLTF. The CDR3 DNA reads as TGTGCCAGTTCCCACCTCTCTGGGGCCAACGTCCTGACTTTC.

The chain has TRBV20-1 and TRBJ2-7, with 12 bases matching TRBD2. Germline lookup yields CDR1 DFQATT and CDR2 SNEGSKA (reference sequence). The length of the CDR3 is 14 residues. Trimming took 6 bases from V and 6 from J; bases not matched to a gene: 9. The CDR3 DNA sequence: TGCAGTGCCCGAAGGACTAGCGGGATAGGCGAGCAGTACTTC. This sequence encodes CSARRTSGIGEQYF.

The rearrangement links TRBV6-1 to TRBJ2-1, with 10 bases matching TRBD2. The V gene end was trimmed by 6 bases and the J gene end by 5 bases; junction bases not matched to a gene: 7. The CDR3 spans 15 residues. Germline CDR1 is MNHNS and CDR2 is SASEGT. The CDR3 region is CASSGRTSGNNEQFF. The CDR3 nucleotides are TGTGCCAGCAGCGGTAGGACTAGCGGAAACAATGAGCAGTTCTTC.

The V call is TRBV10-3, the J call TRBJ2-3; 7 nucleotides match TRBD2. CDR1 ENHRY and CDR2 SYGVKD come from the germline V gene. V lost 11 bases to trimming and J lost 2 bases; unmatched junction nucleotides: 10. The CDR3 extends over 14 amino acids. CDR3 DNA sequence: TGTGCCGGTGGGGGGGGGGGAATCACAGATACGCAGTATTTT. Translating gives CAGGGGGITDTQYF.

In its sample, this clonotype was seen a few times. The chain recombines TRBV27 with TRBJ2-1, with D perhaps TRBD2 (6 bases). This CDR3 has 15 amino acids. CDR1 MNHEY and CDR2 SMNVEV come from the germline V gene (reference sequence). The germline V and J ends were trimmed by 0 bases and 4 bases, with 10 bases remaining between them. CDR3 sequence reads: CASSLSGDFYNEQFF. The DNA of the CDR3 is TGTGCCAGCAGTTTATCCGGGGACTTTTACAATGAGCAGTTCTTC.

This clonotype was recorded a few times. The V gene is TRBV6-2 or TRBV6-3, the J gene TRBJ2-1, with 9 bases aligning to TRBD2. From germline, CDR1 is MNHEY and CDR2 SVGEGT. This CDR3 contains 17 residues. Trimming at V came to 6 bases and at J to 1 base, leaving 10 bases not matched to a gene. In DNA form, the CDR3 reads TGTGCCAGCAGCCCCGCTTCTAGCGGGACTTCCTACAATGAGCAGTTCTTC. It codes for CASSPASSGTSYNEQFF.

This clonotype was counted at least ten times. The chain has TRBV10-3 and TRBJ2-7; 8 nucleotides align to TRBD1. The V and J ends lost 4 bases and 3 bases, in that order; junction bases with no gene match: 8. Germline CDR1 is ENHRY and CDR2 is SYGVKD. The CDR3 runs 15 residues. CDR3 nucleotides: TGTGCCATCAGTGCCCCCGACAGGGGAAGCTACGAGCAGTACTTC. Translated, it gives CAISAPDRGSYEQYF.

This clonotype appeared many times. The J gene is TRBJ2-3, the V gene TRBV7-9; 7 bases are a match to TRBD1. Unmatched junction bases numbered 5, after V lost 5 bases and J lost 0 bases. CDR3 size: 15 residues. Germline CDR1 SEHNR, CDR2 FQNEAQ (reference sequence). CDR3 sequence: CASSQTGASTDTQYF. CDR3 DNA: TGTGCCAGCAGCCAAACAGGGGCTAGCACAGATACGCAGTATTTT.

This clonotype was detected only a few times. This chain joins TRBV11-2 and TRBJ2-7; 12 bases map to TRBD2. V lost 4 bases to trimming and J lost 3 bases; unmatched junction nucleotides: 4. CDR1 is SGHAT and CDR2 is FQNNGV in the germline V gene. This CDR3 has 15 residues. CDR3 DNA: TGTGCCAGCAGCTCGACTAGCGGGAGTGTCTACGAGCAGTACTTC. This encodes CASSSTSGSVYEQYF.